Below, 9 T cell receptor beta chains from the same sample are listed, as sequenced in a study of blood T cell repertoires in COVID-19. Sequencing was performed with immunoSEQ multiplex PCR; in TCRdb, only in-frame clones are kept and a portion is missing. The sample gives 100,000 to 150,000 clones, approximately 86% of which show up once; roughly 2.3% is in the top ten. The material sequenced was PBMCs or T cells enriched from blood (not recorded which). The receptors were sampled from a woman between 50 and 59 years old who had recovered from COVID-19.

The chain recombines TRBV7-8 with TRBJ1-5, with D possibly being TRBD1 (6 bases). CDR3 length equals 15 residues. Looked up from germline, CDR1 is SGHVS and CDR2 is FQNEAQ. With 5 bases removed from V and 3 bases from J, the gap between germline ends came to 14 bases. CDR3 in DNA: TGTGCCAGCAGCACGCGACAGGTCTTCAATCAGCCCCAGCATTTT. Residues: CASSTRQVFNQPQHF.

The chain links TRBV6-5 to TRBJ1-3; tentatively, D is TRBD1 (6 bases). Germline V CDR1 and CDR2: MNHEY, SVGAGI. The ends were cut back, 0 bases at V and 4 bases at J, with 10 bases in the middle. CDR3 size: 15 residues. DNA for the CDR3: TGTGCCAGCAGTTACTCAACAGGGAGAGGAAACACCATATATTTT. It yields the protein CASSYSTGRGNTIYF.

J is TRBJ2-6 and V is TRBV11-3, with TRBD1 matching over 8 bases. V was pared by 6 bases and J by 0 bases, with 7 bases of the junction left unmatched. Per germline, CDR1 SGHNT and CDR2 YENEEA. This CDR3 has 17 amino acids. CDR3 bases: TGTGCCAGCAGACCGGGACAGGTTGTCTCTGGGGCCAACGTCCTGACTTTC. Its protein product is CASRPGQVVSGANVLTF. Filled out from reference TRBV11-3 and TRBJ2-6, the complete variable domain reads EAGVVQSPRYKIIEKKQPVAFWCNPISGHNTLYWYLQNLGQGPELLIRYENEEAVDDSQLPKDRFSAERLKGVDSTLKIQPAELGDSAVYLCASRPGQVVSGANVLTFGAGSRLTVL.

The V call is TRBV12-3 or TRBV12-4, the J call TRBJ1-2; D gene uncertain. The CDR3 has 13 amino acids. Trimming pared 5 bases from V and 5 bases from J, leaving 12 bases between. Here the CDR3 reads CASSRTEAYGYTF. In DNA, the CDR3 is TGTGCCAGCAGTCGGACTGAAGCATATGGCTACACCTTC.

The chain links TRBV30 to TRBJ2-3; tentatively, D is TRBD1 (6 bases). There are 14 residues in the CDR3. The germline V gene encodes CDR1 GTSNPN and CDR2 SVGIG (reference sequence). Trimming stripped 0 bases from V and 6 bases from J, with 13 bases between. In DNA form, the CDR3 reads TGTGCCTGGAGTGTGGGCAGGGGTTCGGATACGCAGTATTTT. Translation gives CAWSVGRGSDTQYF.

The rearrangement links TRBV5-8 to TRBJ2-7, with a weak D call TRBD1 (5 bases). Germline lookup yields CDR1 SGHTS and CDR2 YDEGEE. The ends were cut back, 5 bases at V and 6 bases at J, with 12 bases in the middle. The CDR3 extends over 12 amino acids. The CDR3 bases are TGTGCCAGCAGACCCGACAGCCGCGAGCAGTACTTC. This translates into CASRPDSREQYF. Full variable domain (outside the CDR3, taken from reference TRBV5-8 and TRBJ2-7): EAGVTQSPTHLIKTRGQQATLRCSPISGHTSVYWYQQALGLGLQFLLWYDEGEERNRGNFPPRFSGRQFPNYSSELNVNALELEDSALYLCASRPDSREQYFGPGTRLTVT.

The chain couples TRBV7-2 to TRBJ1-5; TRBD1 agrees at 11 bases. The CDR3 is 15 amino acids. Trimming cost V 5 bases and J 6 bases; bases outside gene matches: 6. The V gene's germline CDR1 is SGHTA and CDR2 FQGNSA. The CDR3 DNA reads as TGTGCCAGCAGCCTGGACAGGGGGCTCGGTCAGCCCCAGCATTTT. This translates into CASSLDRGLGQPQHF.

This chain uses TRBV9 with TRBJ2-5, with a tentative D call TRBD1 (5 bases). The CDR3 has 17 residues. V was pared by 0 bases and J by 3 bases, with 18 bases between. Germline CDR1 is SGDLS and CDR2 is YYNGEE. This CDR3 reads CASSVGPGPRVEETQYF. CDR3 DNA sequence: TGTGCCAGCAGCGTAGGTCCCGGGCCCAGGGTCGAAGAGACCCAGTACTTC.

This clone was recorded once. The gene calls are TRBV19 and TRBJ1-2; D is ambiguous. Germline V gives CDR1 LNHDA, CDR2 SQIVND (reference sequence). Trimming removed 3 bases at V and 4 bases at J, with 12 bases between. CDR3 length: 14 residues. The CDR3 region is CASSIRRAGYGYTF. The CDR3 bases are TGTGCCAGTAGTATTCGCCGGGCGGGCTATGGCTACACCTTC. Looking up the rest from reference TRBV19 and TRBJ1-2 gives the full variable domain: DGGITQSPKYLFRKEGQNVTLSCEQNLNHDAMYWYRQDPGQGLRLIYYSQIVNDFQKGDIAEGYSVSREKKESFPLTVTSAQKNPTAFYLCASSIRRAGYGYTFGSGTRLTVV.